These T cell receptor beta chains were read from a single sample in a study of CD8+ T cells in alopecia areata. Sequenced by immunoSEQ multiplex PCR; TCRdb stores in-frame clones only, minus some. The table has tens of thousands of clones, more than 65% seen once. Sequencing was performed on CD8+ T cells sorted from blood, taken at approximately week 44, from a patient treated with tofacitinib. The receptors were gathered from a human donor with alopecia areata. CDR3s leave out the opening cysteine and the closing phenylalanine or tryptophan.

v_gene: TRBV6-5
j_gene: TRBJ1-2
CDR3aa: ASSYSTSAGNGYT

v_gene: TRBV5-6
j_gene: TRBJ2-5
CDR3aa: ASSLGTGGAKTQY

v_gene: TRBV19
j_gene: TRBJ2-1
CDR3aa: ASSTRDHEQF

v_gene: TRBV29-1
j_gene: TRBJ1-1
CDR3aa: SVRTGGFAEAF

v_gene: TRBV4-3
j_gene: TRBJ2-4
CDR3aa: ASSQDGTVNIQY

v_gene: TRBV6-5
j_gene: TRBJ1-2
CDR3aa: ASSYSAGVHYGYT

v_gene: TRBV6-6
j_gene: TRBJ2-1
CDR3aa: ASSLTGEQF

v_gene: TRBV6-6
j_gene: TRBJ1-2
CDR3aa: ASSYPGQGKDGYT

v_gene: TRBV29-1
j_gene: TRBJ2-3
CDR3aa: SPKDLSTDTQY

v_gene: TRBV7-3
j_gene: TRBJ2-1
CDR3aa: ASTQWQGPYNEQF

v_gene: TRBV29-1
j_gene: TRBJ2-7
CDR3aa: SVDVPGLSSPYEQY

v_gene: TRBV6-1
j_gene: TRBJ2-7
CDR3aa: ASSEKDRSTYEQY

v_gene: TRBV7-9
j_gene: TRBJ2-7
CDR3aa: ASSRIESHEQY

v_gene: TRBV30
j_gene: TRBJ1-5
CDR3aa: AWSDGRNQPQH

v_gene: TRBV28
j_gene: TRBJ2-2
CDR3aa: ASSLFTGKSGELF

v_gene: TRBV30
j_gene: TRBJ1-5
CDR3aa: AWSVTWNQPQH

v_gene: TRBV6-6
j_gene: TRBJ1-1
CDR3aa: ASSYGQRNTEAF

v_gene: TRBV10-2
j_gene: TRBJ1-1
CDR3aa: ASRVNTEAF

v_gene: TRBV2
j_gene: TRBJ2-7
CDR3aa: ASSDRTYEQY

v_gene: TRBV11-2
j_gene: TRBJ1-4
CDR3aa: ASSFVQGLREKLF

v_gene: TRBV6-1
j_gene: TRBJ2-7
CDR3aa: ASSDVPVQLPYEQY

v_gene: TRBV5-6
j_gene: TRBJ2-7
CDR3aa: ASSVRGLRYEQY

v_gene: TRBV4-3
j_gene: TRBJ2-7
CDR3aa: ASSQDLTTGSYEQY

v_gene: TRBV30
j_gene: TRBJ2-6
CDR3aa: AWFHRATGANVLT

v_gene: TRBV7-2
j_gene: TRBJ1-6
CDR3aa: ASSSRRQGRNSPLH

v_gene: TRBV30
j_gene: TRBJ2-2
CDR3aa: AWIPRQDLPGELF

v_gene: TRBV29-1
j_gene: TRBJ2-1
CDR3aa: SVSPGNEQF

v_gene: TRBV29-1
j_gene: TRBJ2-1
CDR3aa: SATGGSYNEQF

v_gene: TRBV2
j_gene: TRBJ2-2
CDR3aa: ASSLAGGGTGELF

v_gene: TRBV27
j_gene: TRBJ1-6
CDR3aa: ASSSGLSSPLH

v_gene: TRBV7-8
j_gene: TRBJ1-4
CDR3aa: ASSKGQGPVNEKLF

v_gene: TRBV7-8
j_gene: TRBJ2-3
CDR3aa: ASSPRGSGGTSTDTQY

v_gene: TRBV2
j_gene: TRBJ1-4
CDR3aa: ASSGGISTNEKLF

v_gene: TRBV29-1
j_gene: TRBJ2-2
CDR3aa: SVIYTGELF

v_gene: TRBV30
j_gene: TRBJ2-1
CDR3aa: AWRTGYYNEQF

v_gene: TRBV19
j_gene: TRBJ1-2
CDR3aa: ASSVITGSADYT

v_gene: TRBV6-6
j_gene: TRBJ1-1
CDR3aa: ASSYNEGRTEAF

v_gene: TRBV5-6
j_gene: TRBJ2-1
CDR3aa: ASSIYSAPYNEQF

v_gene: TRBV11-2
j_gene: TRBJ1-5
CDR3aa: ASSLEGRPNQPQH

v_gene: TRBV29-1
j_gene: TRBJ2-1
CDR3aa: SVGRQGSNEQF

v_gene: TRBV25-1
j_gene: TRBJ2-7
CDR3aa: ASSEGGASIEQY

v_gene: TRBV4-3
j_gene: TRBJ2-1
CDR3aa: ASSQAFRGGYYNEQF

v_gene: TRBV29-1
j_gene: TRBJ1-2
CDR3aa: SVLGTGSGSGYT

v_gene: TRBV11-2
j_gene: TRBJ2-7
CDR3aa: ASSLITFYEQY

v_gene: TRBV4-3
j_gene: TRBJ2-7
CDR3aa: ASSQDRPSGAYEQY

v_gene: TRBV6-5
j_gene: TRBJ1-4
CDR3aa: ASSFGQNNEKLF

v_gene: TRBV7-6
j_gene: TRBJ1-1
CDR3aa: ASSPLSKNTEAF

v_gene: TRBV7-9
j_gene: TRBJ1-1
CDR3aa: ASTVIWKWNTEAF

v_gene: TRBV30
j_gene: TRBJ2-7
CDR3aa: AWSKEGYEQY

v_gene: TRBV6-1
j_gene: TRBJ2-1
CDR3aa: ASSENEQF

v_gene: TRBV27
j_gene: TRBJ1-1
CDR3aa: ASRGRPGRVHTEAF

v_gene: TRBV4-3
j_gene: TRBJ1-4
CDR3aa: ASSQGTTRGYEKLF

v_gene: TRBV11-2
j_gene: TRBJ2-7
CDR3aa: ASSLDRGYEQY